A single sample is the source of the 9 T cell receptor beta chains below, sequenced in a study of graft-versus-host responses after intestinal transplantation. Profiling relied on immunoSEQ multiplex PCR, and the TCRdb table lists in-frame clones only, not all of them. The sample has 5,000 or so clones, about 29% seen once; the top ten hold 5.4%. Specimen: alloreactive CD4+ T cells from a mixed lymphocyte reaction culture, collected before transplantation. Noted subset: CFSE-low proliferating T cells sorted from approximately 6-day pre-transplant mixed lymphocyte reaction (GvH or HvG direction). The receptors derive from a human patient who was an organ donor for intestinal transplantation.

The chain joins TRBV7-2 to TRBJ2-3, with D maybe TRBD2 (6 bases). The germline CDR1 and CDR2 sequences are SGHTA and FQGNSA. The CDR3 has 14 residues. The ends were cut back, 1 base at V and 3 bases at J, with 8 bases in the middle. The CDR3 sequence: CASSLEAGTDTQYF. CDR3 coding DNA: TGTGCCAGCAGCTTAGAAGCGGGTACAGATACGCAGTATTTT.

This clone was seen a handful of times. The V and J genes are TRBV2 and TRBJ2-2, with 9 nucleotides matching TRBD2. Germline V gene lookup returns CDR1 SNHLY and CDR2 FYNNEI. This CDR3 spans 14 amino acids. The V and J ends lost 8 bases and 1 base, in that order; junction bases with no gene match: 2. The chain's CDR3 is CASSTSGNTGELFF. CDR3 DNA sequence: TGTGCCAGCTCGACTAGCGGGAACACCGGGGAGCTGTTTTTT.

This clone is categorized as medium-sized (0.01 to 0.1%). The rearrangement links TRBV6-6 to TRBJ2-2; 8 nucleotides match TRBD1. The CDR3 sequence is 14 residues long. Germline CDR1 reads MNHNY; CDR2 reads SVGAGI (reference sequence). With V trimmed by 2 bases and J by 4 bases, 0 bases remained unmatched. CDR3 protein: CASSYTGGTGELFF. In DNA form, the CDR3 reads TGTGCCAGCAGTTACACAGGGGGCACCGGGGAGCTGTTTTTT.

This clone has only a few counts. This chain links TRBV18 with TRBJ1-4; TRBD1 matches at 7 bases. Germline CDR1 is KGHSH and CDR2 is LQKENI. The V segment lost 4 bases and the J segment 3 bases; nucleotides outside the gene matches: 5. The CDR3 length is 15 residues. CDR3 in DNA: TGTGCCAGCTCACAACAGGGGATGTCTAATGAAAAACTGTTTTTT. Translating it yields CASSQQGMSNEKLFF.

The rearrangement uses TRBV12-2 and TRBJ2-1. TRBV12-2 is a known pseudogene. The CDR3 covers 8 residues. CDR3 sequence (DNA): TGTGCAAGTCGCCCGGCGTTCTTC. It yields the protein CASRPAFF.

The chain links TRBV11-2 to TRBJ2-7; TRBD2 matches at 8 bases. The CDR3 is 15 amino acids. J was trimmed by 1 base and V by 5 bases; bases with no gene match: 7. CDR1 SGHAT and CDR2 FQNNGV come from the germline V gene. Here the CDR3 reads CASSDPGGGSYEQYF. The CDR3, as DNA: TGTGCCAGCAGCGACCCGGGAGGGGGTTCCTACGAGCAGTACTTC.

This clone occurred a few times. The chain recombines TRBV9 with TRBJ2-6, with 7 bases that match TRBD1. The ends lost 3 bases at V and 4 bases at J; junction bases unmatched: 13. The CDR3 length is 18 residues. Germline assignment: CDR1 SGDLS and CDR2 YYNGEE. The CDR3 nucleotides are TGTGCCAGCAGCGCGGCCGGGACAGTCTTTAGGGGGGCCAACGTCCTGACTTTC. It encodes CASSAAGTVFRGANVLTF.

By sample fraction, this clone is medium-sized. The gene calls are TRBV5-4 and TRBJ2-1; weak D call: TRBD2 (6 bases). This CDR3 spans 14 amino acids. Germline values: CDR1 SGHNT, CDR2 YYREEE (reference sequence). The ends were cut back, 3 bases at V and 4 bases at J, with 11 bases in the middle. This CDR3 reads CASSSIGGYNEQFF. CDR3 sequence (DNA): TGTGCCAGCAGCTCGATAGGAGGGTACAATGAGCAGTTCTTC.

The chain employs TRBV2 and TRBJ2-2; 7 bases agree with TRBD1. Germline-derived CDR1 and CDR2 are SNHLY and FYNNEI. J lost 2 bases, V lost 6 bases, and 3 bases had no gene match. CDR3 size: 14 residues. CDR3 loop: CASSGTVNTGELFF. DNA for the CDR3: TGTGCCAGCAGCGGGACAGTCAACACCGGGGAGCTGTTTTTT.